A selection of T cell receptor beta chains follows, all from one sample in a study of blood T cells in healthy people across ages. TCRdb processed the 5' RACE reads anew with MiXCR; each CDR3 protein has one entry. In the table there are 1.5 million to 2 million distinct CDR3 sequences, roughly 30% of which are singletons. The sample consisted of blood. The receptors here all came from a woman between 25 and 40 years old in good health. The CDR3 runs from the conserved cysteine through the conserved F or W. A D gene is named only where the DNA matches it firmly. Clone size is shown for a subset of rows, as once, few, many or a class of expanded clone.

TRBJ1-1,-,TRBV7-2,-,TGTGCCAGCAGCTTTAGTACGGACACTGAGGCTTTCTTT,CASSFSTDTEAFF
TRBJ2-7,TRBD2,TRBV3-1,few,TGTGCCAGCAGCCGCCGGTTGGAGGGCGGGGGTGAGCAGTACTTC,CASSRRLEGGGEQYF
TRBJ2-3,TRBD2,TRBV7-2,few,TGTGCCAGCAGACAAGGGACTAGCGGGAGTACAGATACGCAGTATTTT,CASRQGTSGSTDTQYF
TRBJ1-6,-,TRBV20-1,-,TGCAGTGCCGGTTCGGGGGAAACTGCACCCCTCCACTTT,CSAGSGETAPLHF
TRBJ2-7,-,TRBV10-3,-,TGTGCCATCAGTGAGAGGGATAGCTTCTACGAGCAGTACTTC,CAISERDSFYEQYF
TRBJ1-4,-,TRBV5-1,many,TGCGCCAGCAGCTTGGAGGGCGCATCTAATGAAAAACTGTTTTTT,CASSLEGASNEKLFF
TRBJ1-5,-,TRBV9,-,TGTGCCAGCAGCGAAAAGGGTGACGGCAATCAGCCCCAGCATTTT,CASSEKGDGNQPQHF
TRBJ2-5,TRBD2,TRBV7-2,few,TGTGCCAGCAGCTGGGGGGGACTAGCGGGACTTCGGGAGACCCAGTACTTC,CASSWGGLAGLRETQYF
TRBJ2-5,-,TRBV7-2,few,TGTGCCAGCAGCTTAGCGCGGGACAGCGGGGTGGAGACCCAGTACTTC,CASSLARDSGVETQYF
TRBJ2-2,-,TRBV6-5,-,TGTGCCAGCAGTTACGCTCGTCCTGACACCGGGGAGCTGTTTTTT,CASSYARPDTGELFF
TRBJ2-1,-,TRBV25-1,many,TGTGCCAGCAGTGAATCACAATCCTACAATGAGCAGTTCTTC,CASSESQSYNEQFF
TRBJ2-7,-,TRBV12-3/TRBV12-4,many,TGTGCCAGCAGTTTTGTATTATCAGAGGAGCAGTACTTC,CASSFVLSEEQYF
TRBJ2-4,TRBD1,TRBV7-2,-,TGTGCCAGCAGCTTCTTGTCCGGGACAGATATTACGAAGCAGTACTTC,CASSFLSGTDITKQYF
TRBJ2-2,TRBD2,TRBV7-2,-,TGTGCCAGCAGCCCCACGGGGGGGAGGGCGACCGGGGAGCTGTTTTTT,CASSPTGGRATGELFF
TRBJ1-3,TRBD1,TRBV28,-,TGTGCCAGCAGCTCGACAGGGGAGGACGGAAACACCATATATTTT,CASSSTGEDGNTIYF
TRBJ1-2,-,TRBV12-3/TRBV12-4,many,TGTGCCAGCAGTTTGTTTTTCGGATTAACCAGGGGCTACACCTTC,CASSLFFGLTRGYTF
TRBJ2-1,TRBD1,TRBV24-1,few,TGTGCCACCAGTGACCACCGGACAGGGTCCCATTTCTCCTACGAGCAGTTCTTC,CATSDHRTGSHFSYEQFF
TRBJ2-1,TRBD1,TRBV12-3/TRBV12-4,few,TGTGCCAGCAGTAGAAACAGGGGTAGCTCCTACAATGAGCAGTTCTTC,CASSRNRGSSYNEQFF
TRBJ2-7,TRBD2,TRBV2,-,TGTGCCACCTCCGGGACTAGGTCGGACGAGCAGTACTTC,CATSGTRSDEQYF
TRBJ2-4,-,TRBV9,-,TGTGCCAGCAGCATTATCGAGGGCATTCAGTACTTC,CASSIIEGIQYF
TRBJ2-5,TRBD2,TRBV4-1,few,TGCGCCAGCAGCCAAGAGAGGGGGACTAGCGGGGGGGCCGGAGAGACCCAGTACTTC,CASSQERGTSGGAGETQYF
TRBJ1-1,-,TRBV27,-,TGTGCCAGCCAAACCACGAACACTGAAGCTTTCTTT,CASQTTNTEAFF
TRBJ1-1,-,TRBV9,-,TGTGCCAGCAGCGCTACTACAAACAGCAACACTGAAGCTTTCTTT,CASSATTNSNTEAFF
TRBJ2-5,TRBD2,TRBV5-4,-,TGTGCCAGCAGGAGGTGGGAGGGAGAGACCCAGTACTTC,CASRRWEGETQYF
TRBJ2-3,-,TRBV6-1,-,TGTGCCAGCAGTGAAGAGGGGAGGTGGAGGGGGCTGGATACGCAGTATTTT,CASSEEGRWRGLDTQYF
TRBJ2-7,TRBD1,TRBV18,many,TGTGCCAGCTCTCCGGGACAGGGGGAACGCGAGCAGTACTTC,CASSPGQGEREQYF
TRBJ1-5,-,TRBV7-9,few,TGTGCCAGCAGCTTAGGATCCGGGACATCATACTATAGCAATCAGCCCCAGCATTTT,CASSLGSGTSYYSNQPQHF
TRBJ2-7,-,TRBV2,few,TGTGCCAGCAGTGGGGAAGACCTTATCGTGTTCAAGCAGTACTTC,CASSGEDLIVFKQYF
TRBJ2-1,-,TRBV30,-,TGTGCCTGGACCCTACCCGGGGCGGGGAATGAGCAGTTCTTC,CAWTLPGAGNEQFF